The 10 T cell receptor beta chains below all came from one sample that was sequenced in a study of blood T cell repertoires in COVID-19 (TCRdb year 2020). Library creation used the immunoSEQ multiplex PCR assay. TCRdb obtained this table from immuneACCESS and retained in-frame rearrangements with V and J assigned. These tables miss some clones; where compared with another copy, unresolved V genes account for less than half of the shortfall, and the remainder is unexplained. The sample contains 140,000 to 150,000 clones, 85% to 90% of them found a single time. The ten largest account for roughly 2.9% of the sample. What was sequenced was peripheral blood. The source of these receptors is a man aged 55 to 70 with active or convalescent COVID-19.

CDR3 coding DNA: TGTGCCAGCTCATCCGGGGCGGGAACGGACACTGAAGCTTTCTTT. It codes for CASSSGAGTDTEAFF. This chain uses TRBV18 with TRBJ1-1; tentatively, D is TRBD1 (5 bases). V was shortened by 5 bases and J by 3 bases, with 16 bases between the two germline ends. CDR1 is KGHSH, CDR2 LQKENI, per germline. The CDR3 is 15 amino acids.

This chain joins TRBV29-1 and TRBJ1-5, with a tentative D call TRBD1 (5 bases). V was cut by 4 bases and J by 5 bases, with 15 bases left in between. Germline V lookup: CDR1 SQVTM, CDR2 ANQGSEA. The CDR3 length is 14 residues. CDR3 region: CSVGVSGRDQPQHF. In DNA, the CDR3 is TGCAGCGTTGGGGTATCAGGGAGGGATCAGCCCCAGCATTTT.

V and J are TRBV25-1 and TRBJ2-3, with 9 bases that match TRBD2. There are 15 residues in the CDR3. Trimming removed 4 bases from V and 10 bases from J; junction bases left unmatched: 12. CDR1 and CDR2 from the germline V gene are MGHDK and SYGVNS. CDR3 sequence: CASSVSGTSIVAQYF. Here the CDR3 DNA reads TGTGCCAGCAGTGTGTCTGGGACTAGCATAGTGGCGCAGTATTTT.

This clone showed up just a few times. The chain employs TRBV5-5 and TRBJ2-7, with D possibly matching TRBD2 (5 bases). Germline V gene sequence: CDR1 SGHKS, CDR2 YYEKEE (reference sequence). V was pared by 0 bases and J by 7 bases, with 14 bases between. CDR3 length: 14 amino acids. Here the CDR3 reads CASSLEEARPEQYF. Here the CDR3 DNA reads TGTGCCAGCAGCTTGGAGGAGGCTAGACCTGAGCAGTACTTC. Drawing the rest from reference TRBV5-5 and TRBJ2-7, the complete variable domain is DAGVTQSPTHLIKTRGQQVTLRCSPISGHKSVSWYQQVLGQGPQFIFQYYEKEERGRGNFPDRFSARQFPNYSSELNVNALLLGDSALYLCASSLEEARPEQYFGPGTRLTVT.

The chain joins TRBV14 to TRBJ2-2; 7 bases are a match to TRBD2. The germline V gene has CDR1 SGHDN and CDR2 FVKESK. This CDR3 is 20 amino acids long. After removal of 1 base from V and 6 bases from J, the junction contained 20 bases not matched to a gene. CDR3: CASSQGTPGWASGPPGELFF. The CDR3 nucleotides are TGTGCCAGCAGCCAAGGCACCCCCGGCTGGGCTAGCGGTCCCCCCGGGGAGCTGTTTTTT.

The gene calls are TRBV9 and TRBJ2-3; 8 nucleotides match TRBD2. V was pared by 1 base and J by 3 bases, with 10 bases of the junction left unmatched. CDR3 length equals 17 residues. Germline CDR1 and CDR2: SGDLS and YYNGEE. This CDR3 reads CASSVLPGGAGTDTQYF. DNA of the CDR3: TGTGCCAGCAGCGTACTACCGGGGGGGGCTGGGACAGATACGCAGTATTTT.

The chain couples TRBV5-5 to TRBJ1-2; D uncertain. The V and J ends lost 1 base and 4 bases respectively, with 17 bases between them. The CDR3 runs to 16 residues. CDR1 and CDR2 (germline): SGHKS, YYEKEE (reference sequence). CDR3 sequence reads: CASSLSYTQVGYGYTF. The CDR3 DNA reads TGTGCCAGCAGCTTGTCCTACACCCAGGTGGGCTATGGCTACACCTTC.

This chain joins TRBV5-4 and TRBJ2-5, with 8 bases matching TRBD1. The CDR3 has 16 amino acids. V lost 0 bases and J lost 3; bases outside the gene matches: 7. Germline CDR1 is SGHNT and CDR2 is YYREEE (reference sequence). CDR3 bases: TGTGCCAGCAGCTTGGGGCAGGGGGCGGTAAAAGAGACCCAGTACTTC. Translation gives CASSLGQGAVKETQYF.

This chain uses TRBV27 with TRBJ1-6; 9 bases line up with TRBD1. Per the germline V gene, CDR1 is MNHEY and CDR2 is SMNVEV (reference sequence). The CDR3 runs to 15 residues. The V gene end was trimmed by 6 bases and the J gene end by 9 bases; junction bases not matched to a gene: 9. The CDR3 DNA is TGTGCCAGCAGAGCCGGGACAGGGTCACTTTCACCCCTCCACTTT. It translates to CASRAGTGSLSPLHF.

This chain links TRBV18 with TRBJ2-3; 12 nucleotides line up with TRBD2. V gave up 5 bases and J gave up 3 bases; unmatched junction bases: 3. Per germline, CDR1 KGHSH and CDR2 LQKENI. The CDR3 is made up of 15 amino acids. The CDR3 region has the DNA TGTGCCAGCTCAACCGGGACTAGCGGGACAGATACGCAGTATTTT. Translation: CASSTGTSGTDTQYF.